This TCR beta chain originates from a study of PD-L1 blockade in urothelial cancer. On the study more broadly: Patients began atezolizumab, 1,200 mg intravenously every 3 weeks, in the mid-2010s. Previous chemotherapy exposure amounted to 0 to 3 regimens for patients. At 3 weeks after treatment start (second dose) and again at 6 weeks, blood was analyzed.

Sequencing used immunoSEQ multiplex PCR; TCRdb keeps in-frame clones, though not all of them. The sample carries 45,000 to 50,000 clones, approximately 78% recorded once. CDR3 length: 15 residues. Germline V gene lookup returns CDR1 WNHNN and CDR2 SYGVQD (reference sequence). Trimming took 6 bases from V and 2 from J; bases not matched to a gene: 6. This clone was observed once. The time point: pretreatment peripheral blood. V usage is TRBV10-1 and J usage is TRBJ2-3; TRBD1 matches 9 bases. The specimen comprised PBMCs, sampled around atezolizumab (anti-PD-L1) treatment. The clonotype originates from a man aged 50-59 years with urothelial cancer. DNA of the CDR3: TGCGCCAGCAGGGAGGACAGGGGCTCCACAGATACGCAGTATTTT. Translating it yields CASREDRGSTDTQYF.